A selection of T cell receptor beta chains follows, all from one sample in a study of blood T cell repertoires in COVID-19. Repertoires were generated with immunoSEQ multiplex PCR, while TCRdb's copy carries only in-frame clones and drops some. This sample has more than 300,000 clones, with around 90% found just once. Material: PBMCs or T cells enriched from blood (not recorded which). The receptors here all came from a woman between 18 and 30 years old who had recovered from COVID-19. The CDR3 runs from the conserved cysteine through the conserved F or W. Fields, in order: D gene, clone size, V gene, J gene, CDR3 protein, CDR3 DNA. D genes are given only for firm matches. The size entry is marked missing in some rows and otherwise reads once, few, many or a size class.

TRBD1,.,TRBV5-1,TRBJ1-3,CASSPTRQGSGNTIYF,TGCGCCAGCAGCCCGACTCGACAGGGATCAGGAAACACCATATATTTT
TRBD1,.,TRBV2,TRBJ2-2,CASSGTTGARVEAGELFF,TGTGCCAGCAGTGGCACTACAGGGGCCCGGGTTGAGGCCGGGGAGCTGTTTTTT
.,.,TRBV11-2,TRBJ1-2,CASSLSQGYGYTF,TGTGCCAGCAGCCTCAGTCAGGGCTATGGCTACACCTTC
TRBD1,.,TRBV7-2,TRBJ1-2,CASRPTGVPGYTF,TGTGCCAGCAGACCTACAGGGGTCCCTGGCTACACCTTC
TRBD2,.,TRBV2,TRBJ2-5,CASSPGLAGANQETQYF,TGTGCCAGCAGCCCGGGACTAGCGGGGGCGAACCAAGAGACCCAGTACTTC
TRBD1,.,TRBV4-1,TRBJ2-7,CASSQAGTATYEQYF,TGCGCCAGCAGCCAAGCCGGGACAGCCACTTACGAGCAGTACTTC
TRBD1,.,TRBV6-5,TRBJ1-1,CASRGQGGTEAFF,TGTGCCAGCAGGGGACAGGGCGGGACTGAAGCTTTCTTT
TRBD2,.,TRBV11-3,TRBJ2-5,CASSLRTSGGALRETQYF,TGTGCCAGCAGCCTCCGGACTAGCGGGGGGGCTCTTCGAGAGACCCAGTACTTC
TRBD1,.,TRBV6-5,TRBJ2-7,CASRRGQGTYEQYF,TGTGCCAGCAGGCGTGGACAGGGAACCTACGAGCAGTACTTC
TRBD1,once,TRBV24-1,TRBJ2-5,CATSDTGQGKETQYF,TGTGCCACCAGTGACACGGGACAGGGTAAAGAGACCCAGTACTTC
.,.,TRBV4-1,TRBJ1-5,CASSHADRDQPQHF,TGCGCCAGCAGCCATGCAGATCGTGATCAGCCCCAGCATTTT
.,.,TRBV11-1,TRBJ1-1,CASSLAGATEAFF,TGTGCCAGCAGCTTAGCCGGAGCCACTGAAGCTTTCTTT
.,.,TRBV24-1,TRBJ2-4,CATSDLADRNIQYF,TGTGCCACCAGTGATTTGGCGGACAGAAACATTCAGTACTTC
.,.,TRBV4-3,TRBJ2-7,CASSHLGGHSYEQYF,TGCGCCAGCAGCCACCTGGGGGGGCACTCCTACGAGCAGTACTTC
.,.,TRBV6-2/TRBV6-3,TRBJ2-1,CASSFSGGGQFF,TGTGCCAGCAGTTTCTCAGGGGGGGGGCAGTTCTTC
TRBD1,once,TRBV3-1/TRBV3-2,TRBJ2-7,CASSRTGPNEQYF,TGTGCCAGCAGCCGGACAGGGCCTAACGAGCAGTACTTC
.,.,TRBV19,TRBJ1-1,CASSYGENTEAFF,TGTGCCAGTAGTTACGGGGAGAACACTGAAGCTTTCTTT
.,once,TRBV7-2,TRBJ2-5,CASSPGTMYQETQYF,TGTGCCAGCAGCCCCGGGACAATGTACCAAGAGACCCAGTACTTC
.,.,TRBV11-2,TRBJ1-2,CASSLTGTSGGYTF,TGTGCCAGCAGCTTAACAGGGACCTCGGGGGGCTACACCTTC
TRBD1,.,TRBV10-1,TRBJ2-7,CASSLRQGATYEQYF,TGCGCCAGCAGTTTGCGACAGGGCGCTACCTACGAGCAGTACTTC
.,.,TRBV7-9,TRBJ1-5,CASSLGPQPQHF,TGTGCCAGCAGCTTAGGGCCTCAGCCCCAGCATTTT
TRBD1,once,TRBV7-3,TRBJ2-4,CASSPGGQGSIQYF,TGTGCCAGCAGCCCCGGGGGACAGGGCAGCATTCAGTACTTC
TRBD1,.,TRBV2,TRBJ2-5,CASSDGRQGGETQYF,TGTGCCAGCAGTGACGGGCGACAGGGCGGCGAGACCCAGTACTTC
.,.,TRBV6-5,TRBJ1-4,CATSPGSGDEKLFF,TGTGCCACCTCCCCGGGGAGTGGAGACGAAAAACTGTTTTTT
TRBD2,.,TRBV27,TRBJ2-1,CASKHRGGGPPYNEQFF,TGTGCCAGCAAACATCGGGGCGGGGGGCCACCTTACAATGAGCAGTTCTTC
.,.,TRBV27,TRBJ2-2,CASSFGGQPNTGELFF,TGTGCCAGCAGTTTTGGAGGACAGCCGAACACCGGGGAGCTGTTTTTT
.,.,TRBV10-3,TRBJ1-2,CAIGKTDGYTF,TGTGCCATCGGCAAGACAGATGGCTACACCTTC
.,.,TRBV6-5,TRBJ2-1,CASSRSDGQFF,TGTGCCAGCAGCCGTAGCGATGGGCAGTTCTTC
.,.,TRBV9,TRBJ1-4,CASSADTFATNEKLFF,TGTGCCAGCAGCGCTGACACCTTTGCAACTAATGAAAAACTGTTTTTT
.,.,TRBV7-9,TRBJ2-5,CASSLDRDRQETQYF,TGTGCCAGCAGCTTAGACAGGGATCGCCAAGAGACCCAGTACTTC
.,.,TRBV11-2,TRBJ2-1,CASSLDAVLAPVSYNEQFF,TGTGCCAGCAGCTTAGACGCCGTTTTGGCACCCGTCTCCTACAATGAGCAGTTCTTC
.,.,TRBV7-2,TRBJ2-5,CASSFTSLETQYF,TGTGCCAGCAGCTTTACTAGCTTGGAGACCCAGTACTTC
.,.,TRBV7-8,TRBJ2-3,CASSSPLDTQYF,TGTGCCAGCAGCTCCCCCTTGGATACGCAGTATTTT
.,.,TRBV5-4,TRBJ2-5,CASSFLTQQETQYF,TGTGCCAGCAGCTTTCTGACACAGCAAGAGACCCAGTACTTC
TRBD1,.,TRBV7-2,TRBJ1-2,CASSQDRGYGYTF,TGTGCCAGCAGCCAAGACAGGGGGTATGGCTACACCTTC
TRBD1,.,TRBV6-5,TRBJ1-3,CASTNRGFSGNTIYF,TGTGCCAGCACAAACAGGGGCTTCTCTGGAAACACCATATATTTT
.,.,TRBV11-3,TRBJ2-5,CASSFLQLETQYF,TGTGCCAGCAGCTTTTTACAGTTAGAGACCCAGTACTTC
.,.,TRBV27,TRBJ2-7,CASSITRTYEQYF,TGTGCCAGCAGTATTACGCGTACCTACGAGCAGTACTTC
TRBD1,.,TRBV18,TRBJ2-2,CASSPPGQGYTGELFF,TGTGCCAGCTCACCTCCGGGACAGGGATACACCGGGGAGCTGTTTTTT
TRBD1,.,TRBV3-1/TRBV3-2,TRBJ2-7,CASSTPLGQGGYEQYF,TGTGCCAGCAGCACCCCCCTTGGACAGGGGGGGTACGAGCAGTACTTC
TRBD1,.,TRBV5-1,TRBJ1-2,CASSRGTGDGYTF,TGCGCCAGCAGCCGAGGGACAGGGGATGGCTACACCTTC
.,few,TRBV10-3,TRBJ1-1,CAISDPVNTEAFF,TGTGCCATCAGTGACCCTGTGAACACTGAAGCTTTCTTT
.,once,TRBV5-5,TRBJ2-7,CASSNRDTGYEQYF,TGTGCCAGCAGCAACCGGGACACTGGATACGAGCAGTACTTC
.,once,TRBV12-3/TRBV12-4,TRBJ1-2,CASSLGSNYGYTF,TGTGCCAGCAGTTTGGGCAGCAACTATGGCTACACCTTC
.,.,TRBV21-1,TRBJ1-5,CASRFIRERQPQHF,TGTGCCAGCAGGTTTATCAGGGAACGTCAGCCCCAGCATTTT
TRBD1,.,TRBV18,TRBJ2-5,CASSDSGGHETQYF,TGTGCCAGCTCAGACTCAGGGGGTCACGAGACCCAGTACTTC
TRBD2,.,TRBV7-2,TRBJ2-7,CASSRRDYHYEQYF,TGTGCCAGCAGCCGCCGGGACTACCACTACGAGCAGTACTTC
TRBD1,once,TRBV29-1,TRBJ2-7,CSVVTGGYEQYF,TGCAGCGTCGTGACAGGGGGCTACGAGCAGTACTTC
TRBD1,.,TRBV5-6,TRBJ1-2,CASSRSDRGHGYTF,TGTGCCAGCAGCCGATCCGACAGGGGGCATGGCTACACCTTC
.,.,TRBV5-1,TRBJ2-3,CASSFSALSTDTQYF,TGCGCCAGCAGCTTCTCAGCGCTGAGCACAGATACGCAGTATTTT
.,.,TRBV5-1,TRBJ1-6,CASSLARPKYSPLHF,TGCGCCAGCAGCTTGGCCAGGCCGAAATATTCACCCCTCCACTTT
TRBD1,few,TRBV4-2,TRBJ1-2,CASSTNEPGQGEGYTF,TGTGCCAGCAGCACAAACGAACCGGGACAGGGGGAGGGCTACACCTTC
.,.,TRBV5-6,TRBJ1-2,CASSLETRYYGYTF,TGTGCCAGCAGCTTGGAAACAAGATACTATGGCTACACCTTC